This T cell receptor beta chain was recovered during a study of immune evolution from preneoplasia to lung adenocarcinoma. Study-wide points: Clonality was highest in normal lung, lower in later-stage lesions apparently.

Note on this clone: Its specificity is not known.

Looked up from germline, CDR1 is SGHVS and CDR2 is FQNEAQ. Trimming cost V 5 bases and J 2 bases, with 27 bases left between them. This CDR3 is built from 20 residues. TCRdb keeps only in-frame clones here, not all; method: immunoSEQ multiplex PCR. The table lists 35,000 to 40,000 clones, under 85% of them singletons. The V gene is TRBV7-8, the J gene TRBJ1-4; TRBD1 might be the D (5 bases). This TCR was recovered from a person aged 55 to 75 with lung adenocarcinoma. The material sequenced was FFPE invasive lung adenocarcinoma tissue. In nucleotides, the CDR3 is TGTGCCAGCAGCCCCCCGTCGGGGCGGCGGGGGGGTGGGACTAATGAAAAACTGTTTTTT. Its protein product is CASSPPSGRRGGGTNEKLFF.